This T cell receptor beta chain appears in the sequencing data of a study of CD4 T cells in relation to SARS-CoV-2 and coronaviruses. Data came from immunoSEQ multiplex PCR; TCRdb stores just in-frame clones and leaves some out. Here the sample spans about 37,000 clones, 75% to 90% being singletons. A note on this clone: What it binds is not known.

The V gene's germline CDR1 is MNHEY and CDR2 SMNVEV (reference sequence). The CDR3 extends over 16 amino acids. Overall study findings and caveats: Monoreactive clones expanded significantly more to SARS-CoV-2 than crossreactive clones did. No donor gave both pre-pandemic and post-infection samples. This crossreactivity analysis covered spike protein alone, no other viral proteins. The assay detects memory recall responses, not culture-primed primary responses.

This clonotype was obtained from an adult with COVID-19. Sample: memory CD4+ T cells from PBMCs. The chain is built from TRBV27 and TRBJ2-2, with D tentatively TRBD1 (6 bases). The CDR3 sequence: CAVSPGGGRSAGELFF. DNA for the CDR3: TGTGCGGTCTCCCCCGGTGGGGGCCGCTCGGCCGGGGAGCTGTTTTTT.